This T cell receptor (beta chain) was observed in a study of regulatory T cells in long-lasting Graves disease (dated by TCRdb to 2020 to 2022). Some background on the complete study: In the newly diagnosed Graves' disease group, patients had been taking antithyroid drugs for less than 3 months. Persistent Graves' disease patients were compared with newly diagnosed Graves' disease patients by peripheral blood TCR sequencing and RNA sequencing. The study was conducted in China and was registered as a clinical trial. A total of 33 samples underwent TCR sequencing, from about 13 patients with persistent Graves' disease and 20 or so patients with newly diagnosed Graves' disease.

Overall study results and their limits: Compared with newly diagnosed patients, persistent Graves' disease patients had lower TCR Shannon entropy and fewer highly expanded clones, which suggests clonal expansion. Persistent patients shared more public clonotypes among themselves (over 2,500) than newly diagnosed patients did (more than 950). Because the primary lesion, thyroid tissue, could not be accessed, the study looked at peripheral blood alone. The authors acknowledged the small sample size as a limitation that may reduce accuracy. Sequencing and analysis were limited to the TCR beta chain. Preferential use of TRBV28, TRBJ1-2 and TRBJ2-5 was observed in persistent disease, whereas TRBV20-1 and TRBJ2-1 were favored in newly diagnosed disease.

This specimen's time point label, per the study, means: newly diagnosed GD, antithyroid drugs for less than 3 months. RNA was extracted from PBMCs in TRIzol for both TCR sequencing and RNA sequencing. The diagnosis of Graves' disease followed American Thyroid Association guidelines. Recruitment of patients was carried out at an endocrinology department in Xi'an, China. Each patient gave around 9.2 milliliters of peripheral blood, collected in an EDTA anticoagulant tube. PBMCs were isolated by Ficoll Paque Plus density gradient separation without further T cell sorting. RNA quality was checked with an Agilent 2100 Bioanalyzer and agarose gel, and concentration with a NanoDrop 2000. With regard to this clonotype: This receptor's antigen is unknown. Base qualities are not at hand, and no much larger clone is one base apart.

The CDR3 contains 11 residues, cysteine and phenylalanine counted. CDR3 DNA only is kept here, 33 bases in frame from base 1. CDR1 DFQATT and CDR2 SNEGSKA are derived from the germline V gene (reference sequence). Preparation of the library involved multiplex PCR. TCRdb lists the instrument as Illumina HiSeq 4000. iRepertoire HTBI primers and Arm-PCR amplification of CDR3 regions were used to construct TCR beta libraries. Before sequencing, the PCR products went through gel purification. In the paper's pipeline: A total of around 66 TRBV and some 15 TRBJ segments were identified across samples and were used for gene usage analysis of CDR3 amino acid clonotypes. COPE and FqMerger were used to merge filtered high-quality paired reads into contigs. BLAST was used to align contigs to IMGT TRBV, TRBD and TRBJ reference genes, and CDR3 was defined according to IMGT. Clonotypes above 0.1% frequency were classified as highly expanded clones. Repertoire diversity was measured by Shannon entropy, and V-J evenness by the Gini coefficient. A clonotype found in more than one individual was treated as public. The public reads were reprocessed in TCRdb via fastp at Q25 and MiXCR, keeping in-frame beta chains. Rows with a matching CDR3 protein are joined into one entry that keeps the most common DNA and genes. Here the V and J calls rest on TCRdb's processing, not on the authors' analysis. The sample yields 300,000 to 400,000 distinct CDR3 sequences; about 20% were counted once. Approximately 35% of the sample rests with the top ten.

The chain joins TRBV20-1 to TRBJ1-4, with no confident D gene call. The J call is in doubt because the DNA end fits TRBJ2-2 better. The material sequenced was peripheral blood mononuclear cells (PBMCs), taken at new diagnosis, from a patient treated with antithyroid drugs. The source is a female donor with Graves disease. The CDR3 protein: CSARDLGELFF. Read as DNA, the sequence is TGCAGTGCTAGAGATCTGGGGGAGCTGTTTTTT.